This T cell receptor (beta chain) appears in the sequencing data of a study of blood T cell repertoires in COVID-19. Study-wide context: The origin of the acute and convalescent COVID-19 samples was the United States, Italy and Spain. PBMCs, B-cell-depleted T cells, or T cells provided the cDNA or gDNA that made up the material.

Source study methods: Amplifying reference gene primers gave estimates of nucleated cell counts. The assay was immunoSEQ multiplex PCR, and TCRdb's table has in-frame clones only and misses some. The V and J calls and clone size come from that table; D and trimming were worked out from the DNA. The sample consists of 450,000 or so clones, around 90% of them appearing once. Between the trimmed V and J ends, which lost 6 bases and 6 bases, there was a span of 8 bases. From germline, CDR1 is MNHEY and CDR2 SVGAGI. The CDR3 totals 12 residues. With regard to this clone: Distinct nucleotide sequences in the sample also encode this CDR3.

The chain combines TRBV6-5 with TRBJ2-2; D may be TRBD2 (6 bases). The sequenced material came from peripheral blood. This clonotype was sampled from a man aged 18 to 29 with COVID-19, enrolled during active disease. The CDR3 region is CASRTGAGELFF. The CDR3 bases are TGTGCCAGCAGGACGGGGGCCGGGGAGCTGTTTTTT.